This TCR beta chain was recovered during a study of control samples from healthy donors and cancer patients. This CDR3 is 16 amino acids long. Germline CDR1 reads SGHRS; CDR2 reads YFSETQ. Between the trimmed V and J ends, which lost 0 bases and 5 bases, there was a span of 14 bases. Profiling relied on immunoSEQ multiplex PCR, and the TCRdb table lists in-frame clones only, not all of them. The sample has roughly 200,000 clones, just under 95% seen once; the top ten hold less than 1.6%. Sequenced input: blood. The source of this sequence is a middle-aged man in good health. The gene calls are TRBV5-1 and TRBJ2-2; D could derive from TRBD1 or TRBD2 (5 bases each). CDR3 sequence (DNA): TGCGCCAGCAGCTTGGACCCGGGACCCCGTACCGGGGAGCTGTTTTTT. This encodes CASSLDPGPRTGELFF.